The 12 T cell receptor beta chains listed next were all sequenced from one sample in a study of T and B cells in COVID-19 patients. TRB rearrangements were amplified by multiplex PCR with BIOMED2 TRB-A/B primers. TCRdb processed the multiplex PCR reads anew with MiXCR; each CDR3 protein has one entry. The sample includes roughly 5,400 distinct CDR3 sequences, 25% to 30% of them seen just once. Blood genomic DNA input for TRB amplification was 250-500 ng. Sequenced sample: blood. These TCRs come from a human donor with active COVID-19.

This clonotype is termed medium-sized. Written as DNA, the CDR3 is TGTGCCAGCAGCCCCACGCGGGGGTCCTACGAGCAGTACTTC. As protein: CASSPTRGSYEQYF. This chain joins TRBV11-3 and TRBJ2-7; 7 positions match TRBD2. Germline loops: CDR1 SGHNT, CDR2 YENEEA. CDR3 size: 14 residues. After removal of 5 bases from V and 1 base from J, the junction contained 5 bases not matched to a gene.

This chain links TRBV7-2 with TRBJ2-2; 7 bases are shared with TRBD1. There are 16 residues in the CDR3. From germline, CDR1 is SGHTA and CDR2 FQGNSA. Trimming at V came to 1 base and at J to 4 bases, leaving 6 bases not matched to a gene. The CDR3 bases are TGTGCCAGCAGCTTAGACTTATCAGGGGGCACCGGGGAGCTGTTTTTT. It codes for CASSLDLSGGTGELFF.

By its share, this clonotype is medium-sized. The chain joins TRBV6-5 to TRBJ2-4; 7 positions agree with TRBD2. CDR3 size: 21 residues. V lost 2 bases to trimming and J lost 3 bases; unmatched junction nucleotides: 22. Germline V CDR1 and CDR2: MNHEY, SVGAGI. For the CDR3, the DNA is TGTGCCAGCAGTTACAACCCCCGGCAGCGGGGATCCGAAAGGGGCAAAAACATTCAGTACTTC. Translated, it gives CASSYNPRQRGSERGKNIQYF.

This clonotype is labeled as medium-sized. The genes are TRBV18 and TRBJ2-1; 8 bases map to TRBD2. Per germline, CDR1 KGHSH and CDR2 LQKENI. Trimming cost V 0 bases and J 7 bases; bases outside gene matches: 8. This CDR3 region has 16 residues. CDR3 protein: CASSPPPGGLGNEQFF. The CDR3 bases are TGTGCCAGCTCACCACCGCCGGGAGGGTTGGGAAATGAGCAGTTCTTC. Full variable domain (rest looked up from reference TRBV18 and TRBJ2-1): NAGVMQNPRHLVRRRGQEARLRCSPMKGHSHVYWYRQLPEEGLKFMVYLQKENIIDESGMPKERFSAEFPKEGPSILRIQQVVRGDSAAYFCASSPPPGGLGNEQFFGPGTRLTVL.

This clonotype is medium-sized in the sample. The chain employs TRBV6-5 and TRBJ1-2; maybe TRBD1 (6 bases). This CDR3 has 16 amino acids. The V end lost 10 bases, the J end lost 2 bases, and 23 bases lay between the germline ends. Germline V gene lookup returns CDR1 MNHEY and CDR2 SVGAGI. CDR3 DNA sequence: TGTGCCACCGTGCGACAAACAGGGACCCCCAACTATGGCTACACCTTC. Protein product: CATVRQTGTPNYGYTF.

On this clonotype itself: A much larger clone is a single base away; this may be a read error. This chain connects TRBV27 to TRBJ1-3; D is unclear. The CDR3 runs 15 residues. Per germline, CDR1 MNHEY and CDR2 SMNVEV (reference sequence). V lost 5 bases to trimming and J lost 2 bases, with 13 bases between them. CDR3 loop: CASSEGIGPGNTIYF. The CDR3 DNA is TGTGCCAGCAGTGAAGGCATAGGTCCTGGAAACACCATATATTTT.

The CDR3, as DNA: TGTGCCTGGCGGAAGGGGAGTGCTGAAGCTTTCTTT. Its protein product is CAWRKGSAEAFF. V gene TRBV30 combines with J gene TRBJ1-1; TRBD1 might be the D (5 bases). V lost 5 bases, J lost 6 bases, and 13 bases lay in between. The CDR3 spans 12 residues. In germline, CDR1 is GTSNPN, CDR2 SVGIG (reference sequence).

The chain links TRBV19 to TRBJ2-5, with TRBD2 matching over 16 bases. Germline-derived CDR1 and CDR2 are LNHDA and SQIVND (reference sequence). With V trimmed by 6 bases and J by 5 bases, 6 bases remained unmatched. The CDR3 sequence is 16 residues long. The CDR3 is CASRTGLAGGPETQYF. CDR3 nucleotide sequence: TGTGCCAGTAGGACGGGACTAGCGGGAGGGCCTGAGACCCAGTACTTC. The whole variable domain, remainder taken from reference TRBV19 and TRBJ2-5, is DGGITQSPKYLFRKEGQNVTLSCEQNLNHDAMYWYRQDPGQGLRLIYYSQIVNDFQKGDIAEGYSVSREKKESFPLTVTSAQKNPTAFYLCASRTGLAGGPETQYFGPGTRLLVL.

The V and J genes are TRBV20-1 and TRBJ2-7; 11 bases are a match to TRBD2. Germline V gene sequence: CDR1 DFQATT, CDR2 SNEGSKA (reference sequence). V gave up 0 bases and J gave up 1 base; unmatched junction bases: 14. The CDR3 consists of 19 residues. CDR3 coding DNA: TGCAGTGCTAGAGATGTGTGGTCGCTAGCGGGAGGAAAATCCTACGAGCAGTACTTC. Translation gives CSARDVWSLAGGKSYEQYF.

This clonotype is medium-sized in the sample. As DNA, the CDR3 is TGTGCCATCAGGCCTCAGGCCGGGGAGCTGTTTTTT. Translation: CAIRPQAGELFF. This sequence joins TRBV10-3 and TRBJ2-2; no clear D. The V gene's germline CDR1 is ENHRY and CDR2 SYGVKD. The CDR3 spans 12 residues. Trimming removed 6 bases at V and 6 bases at J, with 8 bases between.

This rearrangement joins TRBV18 to TRBJ2-1; TRBD1 agrees at 10 bases. With V trimmed by 3 bases and J by 11 bases, 10 bases remained unmatched. Germline CDR1 and CDR2: KGHSH and LQKENI. The CDR3 has 15 amino acids. The CDR3: CASSPTGTGDRKQFF. The DNA for the CDR3 is TGTGCCAGCTCACCGACAGGGACAGGGGACCGCAAGCAGTTCTTC.

This clonotype is deemed medium-sized. J is TRBJ1-1 and V is TRBV6-1; D unclear. Germline V gives CDR1 MNHNS, CDR2 SASEGT. This CDR3 has 11 amino acids. Trimming removed 8 bases from V and 12 bases from J, with 16 bases in between. Here the CDR3 DNA reads TGTGCCAGCCGATTACCCAGGAGGACTTTCTTT. This codes for CASRLPRRTFF.